This passage covers 27 T cell receptor beta chains from one sample sequenced in a study of T cell clonality in common variable immunodeficiency. Study-level results: Reportedly, TCR beta sequences from common variable immunodeficiency showed fewer deletions and N-nucleotide insertions.

Antigens of these TCRs are unknown. Profiling relied on immunoSEQ multiplex PCR, and the TCRdb table lists in-frame clones only, not all of them. The sample yields approximately 17,000 clones, without any singletons. Sequencing was done on a sample of peripheral blood mononuclear cells. These receptor sequences come from a human donor with common variable immunodeficiency.

This clone was recorded a few times. The sequence runs out 3 residues before the end of the CDR3; the remainder is reconstructed from the germline J gene. The chain has TRBV7-3 and TRBJ2-1; possible D gene TRBD2, 6 bases. The CDR3 runs to 13 residues. Germline V gene data show CDR1 as SGHTA and CDR2 as FQGTGA. Trimming left V 8 bases short and J 0 bases short, with 8 bases between. CDR3 sequence: CASGDSSYNEQFF. The CDR3 bases that were read are TGTGCCAGCGGGGACTCCTCCTACAATGAG.

This clone occurred many times. The CDR3 end lies 3 residues beyond the end of the read and is filled in from the germline J gene. The V call is TRBV5-1, the J call TRBJ1-2; D not resolved. V was cut by 1 base and J by 4 bases, with 11 bases left in between. Germline CDR1 and CDR2: SGHRS and YFSETQ. This CDR3 region has 14 residues. CDR3 sequence: CASSLSGGIYGYTF. The CDR3 bases that were read are TGCGCCAGCAGCTTGAGCGGCGGAATCTATGGC.

This clone was found a few times. The CDR3 goes on 3 residues after the read ends, and that part is filled in from the germline J gene. This chain connects TRBV7-2 to TRBJ2-3, with a possible D match to TRBD1 (7 bases). This CDR3 has 15 amino acids. Per the germline V gene, CDR1 is SGHTA and CDR2 is FQGNSA. The V gene lost 3 bases and the J gene lost 2 bases, with 12 bases spanning the gap. The chain's CDR3 is CASSFRGALTDTQYF. CDR3 bases read: TGTGCCAGCAGCTTCAGGGGGGCCCTCACAGATACG.

This clone was counted a few times. The read finishes 3 residues shy of the CDR3 end, and the germline J gene is used to complete it. V usage is TRBV20-1 and J usage is TRBJ2-5; 12 bases align to TRBD2. From germline, CDR1 is DFQATT and CDR2 SNEGSKA (reference sequence). The junction had 22 bases not matched to a gene; V was cut back by 6 bases and J by 2 bases. The CDR3 runs 20 residues. CDR3 DNA (partial): TGCAGTGCCCCTCCGGGGTGGGGACAACTAGCGGGAGGACGGCAAGAGACC. This codes for CSAPPGWGQLAGGRQET. The CDR3 in its entirety is CSAPPGWGQLAGGRQETQYF.

There are a few counts of this clone. The read terminates 3 residues before the CDR3 end, so the remaining end is supplied by the germline J gene. The chain employs TRBV7-2 and TRBJ2-7; TRBD2 aligns across 7 bases. The CDR3 spans 15 residues. Germline V CDR1 and CDR2: SGHTA, FQGNSA. V lost 5 bases and J lost 5; bases outside the gene matches: 12. CDR3 DNA (partial): TGTGCCAGCAGCCCCGGCGGGAGTTTCCTCCACGAG. Translated: CASSPGGSFLHE. The CDR3 in its entirety is CASSPGGSFLHEQYF.

This clone showed up just a few times. The read falls 3 residues short of the CDR3 end, and the missing part is taken from the germline J gene. The chain couples TRBV18 to TRBJ2-1; TRBD2 matches 7 bases. This CDR3 is 15 amino acids long. The ends lost 0 bases at V and 4 bases at J; junction bases unmatched: 3. The V gene's germline CDR1 is KGHSH and CDR2 LQKENI. This CDR3 reads CASSPPGLLYNEQFF. CDR3 DNA, as far as it was read: TGTGCCAGCTCACCACCGGGACTACTGTACAATGAG.

In the case of this clone: The CDR3 end falls 3 residues outside the read, so it is completed with the germline J gene. The genes are TRBV2 and TRBJ1-6; 7 bases line up with TRBD1. Trimming cost V 7 bases and J 9 bases; bases outside gene matches: 15. CDR3 size: 16 residues. Germline CDR1 reads SNHLY; CDR2 reads FYNNEI. The CDR3 protein is CASILTGQTKVSPLHF. The CDR3 DNA, read in part, is TGTGCCAGCATTTTAACGGGACAGACAAAAGTTTCACCC.

A remark on this clone: At one end the junction does not follow the germline gene, possibly because of a read error. The CDR3 end is not reached by the read, which stops 3 residues before it; the germline J gene fills it in. V is TRBV10-3 and J is TRBJ2-5, with D perhaps matching TRBD1 (5 bases). Germline CDR1 reads ENHRY; CDR2 reads SYGVKD. The length of the CDR3 is 12 residues. CDR3 amino acids: CATGQGQGTQYF. Partial CDR3 DNA: TGTGCCACTGGGCAGGGTCAAGGGACC.

This clone came up a few times. The CDR3 end falls 3 residues outside the read, so it is completed with the germline J gene. The chain uses TRBV7-2 and TRBJ1-6; 7 bases fit TRBD1. V gave up 5 bases and J gave up 4 bases; unmatched junction bases: 2. The length of the CDR3 is 14 residues. Germline CDR1 reads SGHTA; CDR2 reads FQGNSA. This CDR3 reads CASSPGQYNSPLHF. The sequenced CDR3 bases are TGTGCCAGCAGCCCGGGACAGTATAATTCACCC.

This clone was observed a handful of times. The CDR3 end falls 3 residues outside the read, so it is completed with the germline J gene. This chain links TRBV2 with TRBJ1-5; D remains ambiguous. Germline CDR1 is SNHLY and CDR2 is FYNNEI. The CDR3 runs to 15 residues. The V gene lost 3 bases and the J gene lost 2 bases, with 11 bases spanning the gap. CDR3 residues: CASSEAGGGNQPQHF. The CDR3 bases that were read are TGTGCCAGCAGTGAGGCCGGCGGGGGCAATCAGCCC.

This clone was seen repeatedly, ten times or more. The read comes to an end 3 residues before the CDR3 does, leaving the germline J gene to fill in the end. This chain connects TRBV5-1 to TRBJ1-1; D is undetermined. The CDR3 is 13 amino acids. V was shortened by 5 bases and J by 3 bases, with 11 bases between the two germline ends. Germline CDR1 SGHRS, CDR2 YFSETQ. This CDR3 reads CASRPPGHTEAFF. The sequenced part of the CDR3 DNA is TGCGCCAGCAGACCCCCGGGTCACACTGAA.

This clone occurred a few times. The CDR3 extends 3 residues past the end of the read, so its final part is completed from the germline J gene. The gene calls are TRBV18 and TRBJ2-3; a possible D gene is TRBD1 (5 bases). CDR3 length: 14 amino acids. Germline lookup yields CDR1 KGHSH and CDR2 LQKENI. V dropped 2 bases and J dropped 1 base, with 7 bases sitting between them. The sequenced CDR3 bases are TGTGCCAGCTCACCAAAGACAGGCACAGATACG. Translated: CASSPKTGTDT. The complete CDR3 protein is CASSPKTGTDTQYF.

This clone occurred a few times. The read ends 3 residues before the CDR3 terminus; that terminus is restored from the germline J gene. The chain has TRBV7-3 and TRBJ2-1; 13 nucleotides agree with TRBD2. This CDR3 contains 18 residues. J was trimmed by 4 bases and V by 0 bases; bases with no gene match: 6. Germline CDR1 and CDR2: SGHTA and FQGTGA. The CDR3 bases that were read are TGTGCCAGCAGCTTAACGGGGGGGACTAGCGGGAAATACAATGAG. Amino acids: CASSLTGGTSGKYNE. The whole CDR3 region reads CASSLTGGTSGKYNEQFF.

This clone was recorded many times. The read halts 3 residues ahead of the CDR3 end, with the missing end drawn from the germline J gene. The chain joins TRBV5-1 to TRBJ2-1, with TRBD1 matching 9 bases. Germline V gives CDR1 SGHRS, CDR2 YFSETQ. The CDR3 is 21 amino acids. With 0 bases clipped from V and 0 bases from J, the junction kept 16 bases outside the gene matches. The sequenced CDR3 bases are TGCGCCAGCAGCTTGGATACGGGTGGGACAGGGAGGGATGGCTCCTACAATGAG. Residues: CASSLDTGGTGRDGSYNE. The whole CDR3 region reads CASSLDTGGTGRDGSYNEQFF.

The table lists this clone with many counts. The observed sequence ends 3 residues before the CDR3 terminus, with the missing tail filled in from the germline J gene. The chain links TRBV7-2 to TRBJ2-1; D is uncertain. Germline V CDR1 and CDR2: SGHTA, FQGNSA. Trimming removed 2 bases from V and 4 bases from J, with 12 bases in between. The CDR3 runs to 15 residues. This chain's CDR3 is CASSLSEAQYNEQFF. The covered CDR3 bases are TGTGCCAGCAGCTTAAGTGAGGCCCAATACAATGAG.

Points on this clone: The read stops 3 residues short of the end of the CDR3; the missing end is completed from the germline J gene. The chain carries TRBV20-1 and TRBJ2-7; 9 nucleotides line up with TRBD2. Per germline, CDR1 DFQATT and CDR2 SNEGSKA (reference sequence). The CDR3 has 16 residues. The junction had 8 bases not matched to a gene; V was cut back by 0 bases and J by 2 bases. The CDR3 sequence: CSARDRSGRIAYEQYF. The CDR3 DNA, read in part, is TGCAGTGCTAGAGATCGAAGCGGGAGGATCGCCTACGAG.

The table lists this clone with many counts. The CDR3 extends 3 residues past the end of the read, so its final part is completed from the germline J gene. The chain links TRBV19 to TRBJ1-1; D gene ambiguous. V was trimmed by 4 bases and J by 0 bases, leaving 15 bases between them. This CDR3 is built from 16 residues. Germline CDR1 LNHDA, CDR2 SQIVND (reference sequence). This CDR3 is CASSTQQLFMNTEAFF. The CDR3 DNA, read in part, is TGTGCCAGTAGTACTCAACAGCTGTTTATGAACACTGAA.

About this clone itself: The read gets to within 3 residues of the CDR3 end, and the germline J gene fills in the rest. The genes are TRBV18 and TRBJ1-2; D call uncertain. V was shortened by 3 bases and J by 6 bases, with 5 bases between the two germline ends. Per the germline V gene, CDR1 is KGHSH and CDR2 is LQKENI. The CDR3 has 11 residues. CDR3 protein: CASSPSDGYTF. The part of the CDR3 DNA that was read is TGTGCCAGCTCACCCAGTGATGGC.

This clone occurred a few times. The read is 3 residues too short to cover the CDR3 end, so that end is filled in from the germline J gene. The chain uses TRBV2 and TRBJ2-2, with 8 bases identical to TRBD1. This CDR3 comprises 15 residues. The junction had 7 bases not matched to a gene; V was cut back by 4 bases and J by 6 bases. Germline CDR1 is SNHLY and CDR2 is FYNNEI. CDR3 sequence: CASSGTGMAAGELFF. CDR3 DNA (partial): TGTGCCAGCAGTGGGACAGGGATGGCTGCCGGGGAG.

This clone was seen repeatedly, ten times or more. The read terminates 3 residues ahead of where the CDR3 ends, so the germline J gene completes it. The V call is TRBV18, the J call TRBJ1-1, with 7 bases matching TRBD1. This CDR3 has 13 residues. Germline V gene data show CDR1 as KGHSH and CDR2 as LQKENI. J lost 3 bases, V lost 4 bases, and 2 bases had no gene match. CDR3 DNA, as far as it was read: TGTGCCAGCTCACGAACAGGGGACACTGAA. It encodes CASSRTGDTE. The whole CDR3 is CASSRTGDTEAFF. The variable domain in full, with the rest retrieved from reference TRBV18 and TRBJ1-1, is NAGVMQNPRHLVRRRGQEARLRCSPMKGHSHVYWYRQLPEEGLKFMVYLQKENIIDESGMPKERFSAEFPKEGPSILRIQQVVRGDSAAYFCASSRTGDTEAFFGQGTRLTVV.

The sample holds a few counts of this clone. The read stops 3 residues short of the end of the CDR3; the missing end is completed from the germline J gene. The chain uses TRBV7-9 and TRBJ2-5; D unresolved. V was shortened by 5 bases and J by 5 bases, with 6 bases between the two germline ends. CDR1 SEHNR and CDR2 FQNEAQ come from the germline V gene (reference sequence). The CDR3 spans 11 residues. The DNA read from the CDR3 is TGTGCCAGCAGCATGCGGGAGACC. Translating it yields CASSMRET. In full, the CDR3 reads CASSMRETQYF.

This clone was seen ten or more times. The CDR3 end lies 3 residues beyond the end of the read and is filled in from the germline J gene. This chain joins TRBV5-1 and TRBJ1-2; the D is unclear. Germline V lookup: CDR1 SGHRS, CDR2 YFSETQ. Trimming removed 3 bases at V and 4 bases at J, with 7 bases between. The CDR3 is 12 amino acids. The CDR3 reads CASSSDTYGYTF. The sequenced part of the CDR3 DNA is TGCGCCAGCAGCTCAGACACCTATGGC.

This clone was observed at least ten times. The read gets to within 3 residues of the CDR3 end, and the germline J gene fills in the rest. V and J are TRBV7-2 and TRBJ2-7; 8 bases line up with TRBD2. Germline V gene sequence: CDR1 SGHTA, CDR2 FQGNSA. The CDR3 covers 14 residues. V shed 7 bases, J shed 2 bases, and the junction held 7 bases outside the gene matches. The CDR3: CASTPTSGPYEQYF. The covered CDR3 bases are TGTGCCAGCACCCCAACTAGCGGCCCCTACGAG. The full variable domain, with the rest looked up from reference TRBV7-2 and TRBJ2-7, is GAGVSQSPSNKVTEKGKDVELRCDPISGHTALYWYRQSLGQGLEFLIYFQGNSAPDKSGLPSDRFSAERTGGSVSTLTIQRTQQEDSAVYLCASTPTSGPYEQYFGPGTRLTVT.

This clone has more than one count but fewer than ten. The read stops 3 residues short of the end of the CDR3; the missing end is completed from the germline J gene. J is TRBJ2-5 and V is TRBV5-1; 10 bases map to TRBD2. The ends lost 5 bases at V and 3 bases at J; junction bases unmatched: 4. The CDR3 has 14 residues. Germline V lookup: CDR1 SGHRS, CDR2 YFSETQ. The DNA read from the CDR3 is TGCGCCAGCAGAAGGCTAGCGGGAGAAGAGACC. Translation gives CASRRLAGEET. The full-length CDR3 reads as CASRRLAGEETQYF.

This clone was seen at least ten times. The CDR3 reads CASSRGPGQGYFDEAFF. The DNA read from the CDR3 is TGTGCCAGCAGCCGAGGGCCCGGACAGGGCTATTTTGATGAA. The V and J genes are TRBV4-2 and TRBJ1-1, with 8 bases fitting TRBD1. The read ends 3 residues early relative to the CDR3; the germline J gene fills the gap. Germline V lookup: CDR1 LGHNA, CDR2 YNFKEQ. The CDR3 runs 17 residues. After removal of 4 bases from V and 7 bases from J, the junction contained 17 bases not matched to a gene.

The table lists this clone with many counts. The read falls 3 residues short of the CDR3 end, and the missing part is taken from the germline J gene. V gene TRBV19 combines with J gene TRBJ1-2, with TRBD1 identical over 8 bases. There are 16 residues in the CDR3. V dropped 3 bases and J dropped 6; count of bases not matched to a gene: 12. Germline V CDR1 and CDR2: LNHDA, SQIVND (reference sequence). The CDR3 reads CASSMAGGDPVDGYTF. CDR3 bases read: TGTGCCAGTAGTATGGCAGGGGGCGACCCGGTCGATGGC.

This clone was found many times. The read terminates 3 residues before the CDR3 end, so the remaining end is supplied by the germline J gene. The genes are TRBV5-8 and TRBJ1-2; D not resolved. Germline assignment: CDR1 SGHTS and CDR2 YDEGEE. The CDR3 extends over 13 amino acids. The CDR3 is CASSLQVLRGYTF. The DNA read from the CDR3 is TGTGCCAGCAGCTTGCAGGTGCTTCGGGGC.